These T cell receptor beta chains were read from a single sample in a study of identical twins. A single record per CDR3 protein comes from TCRdb applying MiXCR to the 5' RACE reads. The sample shows approximately 600,000 distinct CDR3 sequences, roughly 6.6% of them seen only once. In addition, the sample was reused for a study of yellow fever vaccine responses in identical twins.

Sequencing was done on a sample of PBMCs. The receptor source for this set is a woman aged 18-30 years in good health. The CDR3 runs from the conserved cysteine through the conserved F or W. Fields, in order: CDR3 length, V gene, CDR3 protein.

CDR3 length: 15
V gene: TRBV10-2
CDR3 protein: CATKTGNSGANVLTF

CDR3 length: 20
V gene: TRBV4-2
CDR3 protein: CASSQDPHRGRGGSTDTQYF

CDR3 length: 15
V gene: TRBV7-9
CDR3 protein: CASSKSLISYNEQFF

CDR3 length: 14
V gene: TRBV5-1
CDR3 protein: CASSERFKGNEQFF

CDR3 length: 14
V gene: TRBV9
CDR3 protein: CASSGGQGPEKLFF

CDR3 length: 15
V gene: TRBV18
CDR3 protein: CASSPSGTNTGELFF

CDR3 length: 18
V gene: TRBV3-1
CDR3 protein: CASSPLYGESGSRNEQFF

CDR3 length: 11
V gene: TRBV10-3
CDR3 protein: CAIRTTDTQYF

CDR3 length: 17
V gene: TRBV3-1
CDR3 protein: CASSQLQTSGSWETQYF

CDR3 length: 14
V gene: TRBV19
CDR3 protein: CASKTGTINNEQFF

CDR3 length: 15
V gene: TRBV7-7
CDR3 protein: CASSPLAFSYNEQFF

CDR3 length: 14
V gene: TRBV20-1
CDR3 protein: CSARDGGAQETQYF

CDR3 length: 17
V gene: TRBV3-1
CDR3 protein: CASSQDAFSGTGNTIYF

CDR3 length: 15
V gene: TRBV5-1
CDR3 protein: CASSSTSGRYNEQFF

CDR3 length: 15
V gene: TRBV12-3/TRBV12-4
CDR3 protein: CASSARTGSHQPQHF

CDR3 length: 16
V gene: TRBV5-5
CDR3 protein: CASRSGLQAGANVLTF

CDR3 length: 11
V gene: TRBV20-1
CDR3 protein: CSAPGTGIYTF

CDR3 length: 15
V gene: TRBV7-7
CDR3 protein: CASSLAAGSTYEQYF

CDR3 length: 14
V gene: TRBV29-1
CDR3 protein: CSVEPSPPPYEQYF

CDR3 length: 15
V gene: TRBV5-1
CDR3 protein: CASSLGQQVTDTQYF

CDR3 length: 12
V gene: TRBV20-1
CDR3 protein: CSASLVGTEAFF

CDR3 length: 14
V gene: TRBV11-2
CDR3 protein: CASRFGHRQETQYF

CDR3 length: 15
V gene: TRBV27
CDR3 protein: CASALGQGNTGELFF

CDR3 length: 19
V gene: TRBV9
CDR3 protein: CASSVEGLAGGRYTGELFF

CDR3 length: 17
V gene: TRBV5-1
CDR3 protein: CASSPMNRGRSTDTQYF

CDR3 length: 16
V gene: TRBV28
CDR3 protein: CASSHSGQGDYQPQHF

CDR3 length: 15
V gene: TRBV5-4
CDR3 protein: CASSSELAGDETQYF

CDR3 length: 15
V gene: TRBV5-1
CDR3 protein: CASSLTRGSTGELFF

CDR3 length: 16
V gene: TRBV10-2
CDR3 protein: CASTGGWTGSGDTQYF

CDR3 length: 14
V gene: TRBV20-1
CDR3 protein: CSPKGGTEYSPLHF

CDR3 length: 16
V gene: TRBV4-1
CDR3 protein: CASSQTTGTNTGELFF

CDR3 length: 14
V gene: TRBV12-3/TRBV12-4
CDR3 protein: CASSEDTYTGELFF

CDR3 length: 17
V gene: TRBV4-1
CDR3 protein: CASSQQSGTSSADTQYF

CDR3 length: 14
V gene: TRBV4-1
CDR3 protein: CASSHVGWSGELFF

CDR3 length: 15
V gene: TRBV5-1
CDR3 protein: CASSWRGESSYEQYF

CDR3 length: 15
V gene: TRBV12-3/TRBV12-4
CDR3 protein: CASSEWGGITDTQYF

CDR3 length: 13
V gene: TRBV23-1
CDR3 protein: CARPCGGRGSQHF

CDR3 length: 13
V gene: TRBV20-1
CDR3 protein: CSAREGTAYGYTF

CDR3 length: 15
V gene: TRBV28
CDR3 protein: CASSLAGGRTDTQYF

CDR3 length: 14
V gene: TRBV29-1
CDR3 protein: CSVEARDKGEKLFF

CDR3 length: 16
V gene: TRBV12-3/TRBV12-4
CDR3 protein: CASSSVPPGGGNTIYF

CDR3 length: 14
V gene: TRBV10-1
CDR3 protein: CATAGGGAGDTQYF

CDR3 length: 14
V gene: TRBV2
CDR3 protein: CASSEASSGNTIYF

CDR3 length: 14
V gene: TRBV6-1
CDR3 protein: CASSGVRELAEAFF

CDR3 length: 13
V gene: TRBV19
CDR3 protein: CASRKSGEETQYF

CDR3 length: 16
V gene: TRBV7-6
CDR3 protein: CASSLYSGRAKDTQYF

CDR3 length: 14
V gene: TRBV12-3/TRBV12-4
CDR3 protein: CASSRENGVGKLFF

CDR3 length: 15
V gene: TRBV18
CDR3 protein: CASSRGATNQETQYF

CDR3 length: 14
V gene: TRBV3-1
CDR3 protein: CASSQEPLNQPQHF

CDR3 length: 13
V gene: TRBV10-3
CDR3 protein: CAISGQGGWKQYF

CDR3 length: 15
V gene: TRBV7-8
CDR3 protein: CASSLTRVANEKLFF